Shown below are 3 T cell receptor beta chains from a single sample sequenced in a study of T cell responses to AZD1222 COVID-19 vaccine. The method was immunoSEQ multiplex PCR; TCRdb's version includes in-frame clones alone and lacks a portion of them. The sample yields over 100,000 clones, roughly four fifths seen once. The sequenced sample was peripheral blood, obtained on day 0 of AZD1222 vaccination. The source is an adult in good health.

This clone appeared a single time. This chain connects TRBV28 to TRBJ1-5; D is unclear. Germline lookup yields CDR1 MDHEN and CDR2 SYDVKM. V lost 7 bases to trimming and J lost 1 base, with 5 bases between them. The CDR3 has 12 amino acids. The CDR3 nucleotides are TGTGCCAGCAACGAGAGCAATCAGCCCCAGCATTTT. Protein sequence: CASNESNQPQHF.

This sequence joins TRBV2 and TRBJ1-5; D uncertain. Per germline, CDR1 SNHLY and CDR2 FYNNEI. Deletions cut 3 bases from V and 5 bases from J, with 8 bases between. The CDR3 is 13 residues long. CDR3 DNA sequence: TGTGCCAGCAGTGACGAGGAATATCAGCCCCAGCATTTT. As protein: CASSDEEYQPQHF.

In DNA form, the CDR3 reads TGTGCCTGGAGTTTAGCAGGCAACTCTGGAAACACCATATATTTT. Translated, it gives CAWSLAGNSGNTIYF. This chain connects TRBV30 to TRBJ1-3; no reliable D call. V lost 2 bases and J lost 0, with 11 bases in between. The CDR3 totals 15 residues. Germline CDR1 reads GTSNPN; CDR2 reads SVGIG (reference sequence).